One and the same sample provided the 15 T cell receptor beta chains below, sequenced in a study of metastatic and nonmetastatic thyroid tumors. Prior to thyroid surgery, none of the patients had received any treatment. TCRdb re-clonotyped the PCR reads through MiXCR. The profile covers 15,000 to 20,000 clones, with around 25% appearing a single time and about 10% taken by the ten largest. The sample taken for sequencing was adjacent normal tissue. The origin of the receptors is a female donor with papillary thyroid cancer or a benign thyroid nodule (not recorded which). Some clones in this sample may be carry-over from other donors' samples.

In this sample, this clone turned up a few times. The same CDR3 also results from other DNA sequences found in this sample. V usage is TRBV6-1 and J usage is TRBJ1-2; D not resolved. The germline V and J ends were trimmed by 6 bases and 6 bases, with 5 bases remaining between them. This CDR3 spans 10 amino acids. The germline gives CDR1 MNHNS, CDR2 SASEGT. The CDR3 nucleotides are TGTGCCAGCAGAGAGGATGGCTACACCTTC. It encodes CASREDGYTF.

This chain uses TRBV7-8 with TRBJ2-3, with D perhaps TRBD2 (5 bases). CDR1 and CDR2 (germline): SGHVS, FQNEAQ. The CDR3 runs 13 residues. Trimming left V 3 bases short and J 7 bases short, with 11 bases between. This CDR3 is CASSFSDFYTQYF. CDR3 nucleotide sequence: TGTGCCAGCAGCTTCTCGGACTTCTATACGCAGTATTTT.

In this sample, this clone turned up a few times. The J gene is TRBJ2-7, the V gene TRBV6-6, with 9 positions matching TRBD1. This CDR3 is built from 13 residues. Germline V CDR1 and CDR2: MNHNY, SVGAGI (reference sequence). Unmatched junction bases numbered 3, after V lost 0 bases and J lost 9 bases. CDR3 nucleotides: TGTGCCAGCAGTTACTCGCCGGGACAGGGGCAGTACTTC. Encoded protein: CASSYSPGQGQYF.

In its sample, this clone was seen many times. The chain employs TRBV19 and TRBJ2-7; D is ambiguous. Germline V lookup: CDR1 LNHDA, CDR2 SQIVND (reference sequence). Trimming took off 5 bases at V and 2 bases at J, with 13 bases between the two ends. The CDR3 totals 14 residues. CDR3 sequence: CASSYRVFPYEQYF. CDR3 nucleotides: TGTGCCAGTAGTTATAGGGTGTTTCCCTACGAGCAGTACTTC.

This chain links TRBV5-1 with TRBJ1-2; 9 bases agree with TRBD1. The CDR3 has 14 residues. CDR1 SGHRS and CDR2 YFSETQ come from the germline V gene. V trimming: 4 bases; J trimming: 9 bases; junction bases outside the gene matches: 10. CDR3 residues: CASSSGQGPGRYTF. In nucleotides, the CDR3 is TGCGCCAGCAGCAGCGGACAGGGGCCGGGTCGCTACACCTTC.

This clone was counted a few times. The gene calls are TRBV11-2 and TRBJ2-5; 10 positions match TRBD2. CDR1 is SGHAT, CDR2 FQNNGV, per germline. CDR3 length: 14 residues. Trimming took 5 bases from V and 2 from J; bases not matched to a gene: 2. CDR3 nucleotide sequence: TGTGCCAGCAGCCAGACTAGCGGGCAAGAGACCCAGTACTTC. As protein: CASSQTSGQETQYF.

The CDR3 is CSVGRDTFNYGYTF. CDR3 DNA: TGCAGTGTTGGACGGGACACTTTTAACTATGGCTACACCTTC. The V call is TRBV20-1, the J call TRBJ1-2, with D possibly TRBD1 on 6 matching bases. The CDR3 length is 14 residues. Trimming pared 7 bases from V and 1 base from J, leaving 16 bases between. CDR1 and CDR2 from the germline V gene are DFQATT and SNEGSKA (reference sequence).

The sample holds a few counts of this clone. This chain links TRBV20-1 with TRBJ1-5; 11 bases are a match to TRBD1. The CDR3 consists of 15 residues. V lost 3 bases, J lost 5 bases, and 6 bases stayed unmatched. Germline CDR1 reads DFQATT; CDR2 reads SNEGSKA (reference sequence). The CDR3 region is CSASRDRGFDQPQHF. The CDR3 DNA reads as TGCAGTGCTAGTCGGGACAGGGGGTTCGATCAGCCCCAGCATTTT.

J is TRBJ1-1 and V is TRBV28; D uncertain. The V gene lost 6 bases and the J gene lost 7 bases, with 18 bases spanning the gap. The CDR3 is 14 amino acids. CDR1 and CDR2 (germline): MDHEN, SYDVKM. This CDR3 is CASRPREAAFEAFF. As DNA, the CDR3 is TGTGCCAGCAGGCCGCGAGAGGCGGCCTTTGAAGCTTTCTTT.

Turning to this clone: A much larger clone differs from this one at a single base, so this may be a read error. The chain couples TRBV6-2 or TRBV6-3 to TRBJ2-7, with 7 positions matching TRBD2. The germline gives CDR1 MNHEY, CDR2 SVGEGT. The CDR3 is made up of 15 amino acids. The CDR3 spells CASIYSGGSLNKQYF. In DNA form, the CDR3 reads TGTGCCAGCATTTACTCGGGCGGGAGCCTTAACAAGCAGTACTTC.

This clone has a handful of counts. The V gene is TRBV28, the J gene TRBJ2-7; TRBD1 might be the D (6 bases). The CDR3 spans 13 residues. The germline CDR1 and CDR2 sequences are MDHEN and SYDVKM. Trimming removed 3 bases at V and 3 bases at J, with 9 bases between. The CDR3 is CASSLDRYYEQYF. The CDR3 DNA is TGTGCCAGCAGTTTGGACAGATACTACGAGCAGTACTTC.

This clone was picked up a small number of times. This chain uses TRBV4-2 with TRBJ2-7, with D perhaps matching TRBD1 (6 bases). This CDR3 comprises 12 residues. Germline assignment: CDR1 LGHNA and CDR2 YNFKEQ. The V gene lost 4 bases and the J gene lost 7 bases, with 11 bases spanning the gap. The CDR3: CASSPPGTEQYF. The CDR3 region has the DNA TGTGCCAGCAGCCCTCCAGGGACAGAGCAGTACTTC.

This clone showed up many times. The chain has TRBV7-8 and TRBJ1-6; 8 bases are shared with TRBD1. Germline CDR1 reads SGHVS; CDR2 reads FQNEAQ. The V and J ends lost 5 bases and 10 bases, in that order; junction bases with no gene match: 13. This CDR3 contains 16 residues. CDR3: CASSPGGWAGGSPLHF. The CDR3 region has the DNA TGTGCCAGCAGCCCCGGGGGGTGGGCAGGGGGCTCACCCCTCCACTTT.

The V and J genes are TRBV5-1 and TRBJ1-2; 9 bases fit TRBD1. Germline V gene lookup returns CDR1 SGHRS and CDR2 YFSETQ. CDR3 length: 16 amino acids. Germline trimming cut 0 bases from V and 2 bases from J; bases unmatched to any gene: 5. This chain's CDR3 is CASSLGLGTGNYGYTF. The CDR3 nucleotides are TGCGCCAGCAGCTTGGGCCTTGGGACAGGGAACTATGGCTACACCTTC.

With respect to this clone: The CDR3 does not close with the conserved phenylalanine or tryptophan, likely indicating a read error. The genes are TRBV6-2 or TRBV6-3 and TRBJ1-2; D remains unclear. The germline V and J ends were trimmed by 7 bases and 4 bases, with 13 bases remaining between them. CDR1 and CDR2 from the germline V gene are MNHEY and SVGEGT. The length of the CDR3 is 13 residues. In DNA, the CDR3 is TGTGCCAGCAACTCGGGGTTGTTCTATGGCTACACCATC. Translation: CASNSGLFYGYTI.